The 2 T cell receptor beta chains presented below share a single source sample, sequenced in a study of post-analysis software for immune sequencing data. TCR beta libraries were prepared from cDNA with unique molecular identifiers. TCRdb re-called the PCR reads through MiXCR, storing one row per CDR3 protein. The sample has roughly 430,000 distinct CDR3 sequences; 35% to 45% are singletons. Study observations and caveats: Patients showed TRBV5-6, TRBV5-1 and TRBV20-1 among roughly five TRBV segments more frequent than in controls.

Their antigen targets remain unknown. The sequencing sample was made of blood. All receptors come from a girl aged 2-10 years with multiple sclerosis.

This clonotype was seen only a few times. The rearrangement joins TRBV28 to TRBJ2-1; D possibly uses TRBD1 or TRBD2 (6 bases each). The CDR3 spans 15 residues. CDR1 and CDR2 from the germline V gene are MDHEN and SYDVKM. Trimming pared 7 bases from V and 5 bases from J, leaving 18 bases between. The CDR3 sequence is CASNLGHPGDNEQFF. The CDR3 nucleotides read TGTGCCAGCAACCTGGGACATCCGGGAGACAATGAGCAGTTCTTC.

This clonotype occurred a few times. The gene calls are TRBV29-1 and TRBJ2-3, with D possibly matching TRBD2 (6 bases). CDR3 size: 14 residues. Deletions cut 4 bases from V and 6 bases from J, with 17 bases between. Germline CDR1 SQVTM, CDR2 ANQGSEA. This chain's CDR3 is CSVVMAGNLDTQYF. The DNA for the CDR3 is TGCAGCGTTGTTATGGCGGGAAATCTGGATACGCAGTATTTT.